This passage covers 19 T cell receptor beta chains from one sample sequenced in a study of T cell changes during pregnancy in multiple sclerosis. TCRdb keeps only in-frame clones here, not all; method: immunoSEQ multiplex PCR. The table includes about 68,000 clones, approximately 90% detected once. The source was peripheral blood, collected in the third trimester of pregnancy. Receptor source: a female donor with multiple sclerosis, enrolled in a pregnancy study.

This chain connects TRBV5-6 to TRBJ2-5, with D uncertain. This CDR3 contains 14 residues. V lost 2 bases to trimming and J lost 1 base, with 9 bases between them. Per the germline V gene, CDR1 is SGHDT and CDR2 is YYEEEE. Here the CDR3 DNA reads TGTGCCAGCAGCTTATTAAAAGCCCAAGAGACCCAGTACTTC. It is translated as CASSLLKAQETQYF.

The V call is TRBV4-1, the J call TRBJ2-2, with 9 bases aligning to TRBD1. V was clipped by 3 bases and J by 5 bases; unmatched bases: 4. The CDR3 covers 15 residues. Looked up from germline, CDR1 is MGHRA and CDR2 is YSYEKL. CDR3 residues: CASSHTGTGTGELFF. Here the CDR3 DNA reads TGCGCCAGCAGCCATACCGGGACAGGGACCGGGGAGCTGTTTTTT.

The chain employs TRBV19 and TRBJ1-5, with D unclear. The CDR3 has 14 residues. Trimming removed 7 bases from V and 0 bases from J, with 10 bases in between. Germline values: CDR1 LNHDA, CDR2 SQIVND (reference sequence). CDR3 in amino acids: CASTPQSSNQPQHF. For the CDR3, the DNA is TGTGCCAGTACTCCACAGAGTAGCAATCAGCCCCAGCATTTT.

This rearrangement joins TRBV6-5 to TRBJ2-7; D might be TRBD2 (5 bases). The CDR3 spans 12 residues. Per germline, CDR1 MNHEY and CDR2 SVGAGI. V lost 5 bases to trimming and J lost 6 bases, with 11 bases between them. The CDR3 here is CASSPTSLEQYF. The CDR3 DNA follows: TGTGCCAGCAGTCCAACTAGTCTCGAGCAGTACTTC.

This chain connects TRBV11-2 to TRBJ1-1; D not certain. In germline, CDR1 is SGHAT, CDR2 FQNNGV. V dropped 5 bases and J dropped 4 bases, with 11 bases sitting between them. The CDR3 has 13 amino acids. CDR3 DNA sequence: TGTGCCAGCAGCCTGACCGAGGGCACTGAAGCTTTCTTT. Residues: CASSLTEGTEAFF. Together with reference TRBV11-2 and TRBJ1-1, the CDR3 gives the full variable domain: EAGVAQSPRYKIIEKRQSVAFWCNPISGHATLYWYQQILGQGPKLLIQFQNNGVVDDSQLPKDRFSAERLKGVDSTLKIQPAKLEDSAVYLCASSLTEGTEAFFGQGTRLTVV.

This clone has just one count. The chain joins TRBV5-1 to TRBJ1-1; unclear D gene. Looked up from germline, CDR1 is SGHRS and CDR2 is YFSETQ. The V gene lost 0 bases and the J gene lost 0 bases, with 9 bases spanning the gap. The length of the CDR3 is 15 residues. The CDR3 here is CASSLAGALNTEAFF. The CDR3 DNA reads TGCGCCAGCAGCTTGGCCGGTGCTTTGAACACTGAAGCTTTCTTT.

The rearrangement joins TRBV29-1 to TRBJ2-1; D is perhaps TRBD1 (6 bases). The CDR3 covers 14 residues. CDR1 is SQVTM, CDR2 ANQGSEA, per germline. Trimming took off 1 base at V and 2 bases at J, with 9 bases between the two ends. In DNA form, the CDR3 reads TGCAGCGTTGAAGCCCGGGACACCTACAATGAGCAGTTCTTC. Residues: CSVEARDTYNEQFF.

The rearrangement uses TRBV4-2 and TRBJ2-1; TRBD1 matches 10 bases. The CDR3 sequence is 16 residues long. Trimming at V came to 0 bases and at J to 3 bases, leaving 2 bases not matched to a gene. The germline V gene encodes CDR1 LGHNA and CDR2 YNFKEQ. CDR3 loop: CASSQEGQGIYNEQFF. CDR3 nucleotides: TGTGCCAGCAGCCAAGAGGGACAGGGGATCTACAATGAGCAGTTCTTC.

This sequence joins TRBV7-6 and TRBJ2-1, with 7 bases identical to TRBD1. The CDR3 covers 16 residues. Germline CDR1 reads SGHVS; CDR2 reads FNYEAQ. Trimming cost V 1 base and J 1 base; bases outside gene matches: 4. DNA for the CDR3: TGTGCCAGCAGCTTAGAAGGGACAGCATCCTACAATGAGCAGTTCTTC. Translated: CASSLEGTASYNEQFF.

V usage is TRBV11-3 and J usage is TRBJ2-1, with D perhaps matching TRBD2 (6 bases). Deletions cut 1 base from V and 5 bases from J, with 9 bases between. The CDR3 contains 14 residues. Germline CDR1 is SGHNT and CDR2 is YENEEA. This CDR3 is CASSLGRGHNEQFF. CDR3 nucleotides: TGTGCCAGCAGCTTAGGGCGGGGACACAATGAGCAGTTCTTC.

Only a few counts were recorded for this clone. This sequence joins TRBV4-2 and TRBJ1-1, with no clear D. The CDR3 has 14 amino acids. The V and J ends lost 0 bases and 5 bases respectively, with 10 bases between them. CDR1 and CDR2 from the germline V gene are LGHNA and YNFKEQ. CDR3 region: CASSQEAGFTEAFF. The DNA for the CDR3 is TGTGCCAGCAGCCAAGAAGCGGGTTTTACTGAAGCTTTCTTT.

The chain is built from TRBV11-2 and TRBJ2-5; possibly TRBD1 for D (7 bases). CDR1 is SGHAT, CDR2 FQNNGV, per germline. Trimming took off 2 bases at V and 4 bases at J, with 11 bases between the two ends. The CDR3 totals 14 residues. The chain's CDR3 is CASSLTGEVETQYF. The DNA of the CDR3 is TGTGCCAGCAGCTTAACAGGGGAGGTAGAGACCCAGTACTTC.

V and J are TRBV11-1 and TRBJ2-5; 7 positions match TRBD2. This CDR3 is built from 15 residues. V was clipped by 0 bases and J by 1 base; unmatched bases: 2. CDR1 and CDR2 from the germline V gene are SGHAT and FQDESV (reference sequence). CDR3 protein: CASSLASGVQETQYF. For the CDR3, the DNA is TGTGCCAGCAGCTTAGCAAGCGGGGTCCAAGAGACCCAGTACTTC.

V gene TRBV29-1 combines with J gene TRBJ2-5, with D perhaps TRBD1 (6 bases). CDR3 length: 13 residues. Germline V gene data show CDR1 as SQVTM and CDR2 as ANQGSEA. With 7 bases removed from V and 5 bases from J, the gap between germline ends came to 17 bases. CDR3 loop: CSANRELRETQYF. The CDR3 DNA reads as TGCAGCGCGAACAGGGAATTGCGGGAGACCCAGTACTTC. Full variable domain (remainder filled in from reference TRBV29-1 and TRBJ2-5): SAVISQKPSRDICQRGTSLTIQCQVDSQVTMMFWYRQQPGQSLTLIATANQGSEATYESGFVIDKFPISRPNLTFSTLTVSNMSPEDSSIYLCSANRELRETQYFGPGTRLLVL.

The CDR3 DNA sequence: TGTGCCAGCAGTGAAGGGCGGGATACGCAGTATTTT. Protein product: CASSEGRDTQYF. The chain uses TRBV2 and TRBJ2-3, with unresolved D. The length of the CDR3 is 12 residues. The germline V gene has CDR1 SNHLY and CDR2 FYNNEI. Between the trimmed V and J ends, which lost 1 base and 6 bases, there was a span of 5 bases.

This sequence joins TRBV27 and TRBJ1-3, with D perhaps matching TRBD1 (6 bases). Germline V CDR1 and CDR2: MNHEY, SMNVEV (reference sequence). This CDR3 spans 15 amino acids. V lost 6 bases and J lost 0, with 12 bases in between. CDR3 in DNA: TGTGCCAGCAGCGAACTACAGGGCTCTGGAAACACCATATATTTT. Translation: CASSELQGSGNTIYF.

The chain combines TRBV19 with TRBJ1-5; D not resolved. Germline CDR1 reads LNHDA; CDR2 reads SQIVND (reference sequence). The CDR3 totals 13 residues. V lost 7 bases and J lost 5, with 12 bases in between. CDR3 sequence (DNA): TGTGCCAGTAATCTGGGAGCGGATCAGCCCCAGCATTTT. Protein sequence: CASNLGADQPQHF.

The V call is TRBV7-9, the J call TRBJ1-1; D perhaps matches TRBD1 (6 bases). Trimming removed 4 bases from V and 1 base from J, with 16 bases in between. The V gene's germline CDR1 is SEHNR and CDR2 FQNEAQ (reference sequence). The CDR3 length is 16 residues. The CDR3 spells CASSSPKWTANTEAFF. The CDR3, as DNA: TGTGCCAGCAGCTCACCAAAGTGGACAGCGAACACTGAAGCTTTCTTT.

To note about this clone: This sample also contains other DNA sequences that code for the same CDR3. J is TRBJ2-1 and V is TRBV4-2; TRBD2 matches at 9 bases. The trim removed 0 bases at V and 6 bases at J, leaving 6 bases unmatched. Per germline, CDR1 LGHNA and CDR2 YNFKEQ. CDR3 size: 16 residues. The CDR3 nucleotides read TGTGCCAGCAGCCAAGACCCCAGCGGGGGGCGCAATGAGCAGTTCTTC. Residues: CASSQDPSGGRNEQFF.